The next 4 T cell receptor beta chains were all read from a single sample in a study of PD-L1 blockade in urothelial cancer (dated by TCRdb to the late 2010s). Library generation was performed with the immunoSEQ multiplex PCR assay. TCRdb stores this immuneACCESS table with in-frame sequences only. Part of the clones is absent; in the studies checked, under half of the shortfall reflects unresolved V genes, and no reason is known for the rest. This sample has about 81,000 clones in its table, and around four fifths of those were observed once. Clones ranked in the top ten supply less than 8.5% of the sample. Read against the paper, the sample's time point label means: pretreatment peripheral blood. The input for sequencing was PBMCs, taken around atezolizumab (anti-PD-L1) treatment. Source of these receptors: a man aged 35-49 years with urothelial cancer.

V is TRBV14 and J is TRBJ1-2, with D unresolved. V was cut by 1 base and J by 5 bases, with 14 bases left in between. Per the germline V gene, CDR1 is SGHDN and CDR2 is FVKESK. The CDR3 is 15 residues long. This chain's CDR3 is CASSQASGRNYGYTF. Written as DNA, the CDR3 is TGTGCCAGCAGCCAAGCGTCAGGAAGGAATTATGGCTACACCTTC.

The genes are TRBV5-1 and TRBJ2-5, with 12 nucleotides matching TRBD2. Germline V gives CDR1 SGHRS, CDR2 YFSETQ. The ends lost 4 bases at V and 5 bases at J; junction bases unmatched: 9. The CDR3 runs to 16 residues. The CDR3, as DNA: TGCGCCAGCAGCCCTGGACTAGCGGGACCAGGGGAGACCCAGTACTTC. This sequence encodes CASSPGLAGPGETQYF. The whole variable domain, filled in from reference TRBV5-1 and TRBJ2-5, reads KAGVTQTPRYLIKTRGQQVTLSCSPISGHRSVSWYQQTPGQGLQFLFEYFSETQRNKGNFPGRFSGRQFSNSRSEMNVSTLELGDSALYLCASSPGLAGPGETQYFGPGTRLLVL.

Here the CDR3 reads CASSEHYEQYF. DNA of the CDR3: TGTGCCAGCAGTGAACACTACGAGCAGTACTTC. V is TRBV6-1 and J is TRBJ2-7; the D is unclear. The V end was cut by 2 bases, the J end by 3 bases, with 2 bases between. The CDR3 has 11 residues. Per the germline V gene, CDR1 is MNHNS and CDR2 is SASEGT.

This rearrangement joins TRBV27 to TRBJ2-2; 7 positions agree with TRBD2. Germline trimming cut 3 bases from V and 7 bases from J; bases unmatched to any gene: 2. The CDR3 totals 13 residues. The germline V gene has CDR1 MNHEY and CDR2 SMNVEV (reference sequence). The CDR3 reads CASSFPSGGELFF. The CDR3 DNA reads TGTGCCAGCAGTTTCCCTAGCGGCGGGGAGCTGTTTTTT.